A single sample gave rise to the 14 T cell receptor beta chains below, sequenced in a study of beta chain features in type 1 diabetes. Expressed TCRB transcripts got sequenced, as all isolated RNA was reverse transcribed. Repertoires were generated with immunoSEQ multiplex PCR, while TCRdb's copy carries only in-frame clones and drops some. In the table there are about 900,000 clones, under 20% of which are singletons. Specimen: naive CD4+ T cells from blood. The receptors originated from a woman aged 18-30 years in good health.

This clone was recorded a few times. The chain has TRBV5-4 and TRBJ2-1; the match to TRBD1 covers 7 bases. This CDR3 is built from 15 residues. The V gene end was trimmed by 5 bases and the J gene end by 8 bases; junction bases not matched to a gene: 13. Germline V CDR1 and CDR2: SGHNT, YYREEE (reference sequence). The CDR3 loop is CASRGQSGGAHEQFF. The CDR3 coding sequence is TGTGCCAGCAGGGGACAGTCCGGTGGGGCCCATGAGCAGTTCTTC. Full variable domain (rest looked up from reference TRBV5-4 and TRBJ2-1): ETGVTQSPTHLIKTRGQQVTLRCSSQSGHNTVSWYQQALGQGPQFIFQYYREEENGRGNFPPRFSGLQFPNYSSELNVNALELDDSALYLCASRGQSGGAHEQFFGPGTRLTVL.

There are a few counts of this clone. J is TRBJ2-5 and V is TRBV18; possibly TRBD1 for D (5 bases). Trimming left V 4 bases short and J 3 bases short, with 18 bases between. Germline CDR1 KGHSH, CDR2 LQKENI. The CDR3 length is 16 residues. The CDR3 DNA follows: TGTGCCAGCTCACTTTCCATAGGGGCCCAAAAAGAGACCCAGTACTTC. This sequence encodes CASSLSIGAQKETQYF. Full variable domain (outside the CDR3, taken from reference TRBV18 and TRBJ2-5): NAGVMQNPRHLVRRRGQEARLRCSPMKGHSHVYWYRQLPEEGLKFMVYLQKENIIDESGMPKERFSAEFPKEGPSILRIQQVVRGDSAAYFCASSLSIGAQKETQYFGPGTRLLVL.

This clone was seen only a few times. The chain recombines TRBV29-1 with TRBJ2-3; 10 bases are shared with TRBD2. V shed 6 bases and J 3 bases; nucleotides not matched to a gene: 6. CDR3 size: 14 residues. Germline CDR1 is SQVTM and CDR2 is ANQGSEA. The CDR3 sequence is CSVPGLATTDTQYF. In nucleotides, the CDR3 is TGCAGCGTACCGGGACTAGCGACGACAGATACGCAGTATTTT.

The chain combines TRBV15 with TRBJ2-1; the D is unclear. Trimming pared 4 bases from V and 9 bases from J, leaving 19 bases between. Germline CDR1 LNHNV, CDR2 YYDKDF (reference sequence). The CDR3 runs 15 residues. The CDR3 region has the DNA TGTGCCACCAGCACCCGGCGTGACGCTTGGGGTGAGCAGTTCTTC. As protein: CATSTRRDAWGEQFF.

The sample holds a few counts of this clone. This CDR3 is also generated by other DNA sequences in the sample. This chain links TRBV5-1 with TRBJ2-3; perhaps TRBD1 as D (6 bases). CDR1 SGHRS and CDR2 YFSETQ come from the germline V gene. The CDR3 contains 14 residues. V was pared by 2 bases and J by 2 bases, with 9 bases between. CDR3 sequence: CASSFRDNTDTQYF. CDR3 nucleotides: TGCGCCAGCAGCTTTCGGGACAACACAGATACGCAGTATTTT.

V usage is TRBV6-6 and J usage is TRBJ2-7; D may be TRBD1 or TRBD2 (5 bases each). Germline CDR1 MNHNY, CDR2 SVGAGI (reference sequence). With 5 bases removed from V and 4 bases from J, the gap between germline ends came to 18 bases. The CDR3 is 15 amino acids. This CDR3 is CASSVVGDLNYEQYF. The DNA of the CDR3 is TGTGCCAGCAGTGTGGTCGGGGACCTAAATTACGAGCAGTACTTC.

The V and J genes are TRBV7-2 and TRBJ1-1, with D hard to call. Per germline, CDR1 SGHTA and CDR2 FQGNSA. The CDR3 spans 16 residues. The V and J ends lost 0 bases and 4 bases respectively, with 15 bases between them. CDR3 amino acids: CASSLALAHSGTEAFF. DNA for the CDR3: TGTGCCAGCAGCTTAGCGCTGGCCCATTCCGGCACTGAAGCTTTCTTT.

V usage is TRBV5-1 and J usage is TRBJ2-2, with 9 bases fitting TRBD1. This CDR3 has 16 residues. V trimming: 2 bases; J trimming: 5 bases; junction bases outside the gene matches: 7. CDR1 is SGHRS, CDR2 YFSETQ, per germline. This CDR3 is CASSFPGTGLTGELFF. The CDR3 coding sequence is TGCGCCAGCAGCTTCCCGGGGACAGGGTTAACCGGGGAGCTGTTTTTT.

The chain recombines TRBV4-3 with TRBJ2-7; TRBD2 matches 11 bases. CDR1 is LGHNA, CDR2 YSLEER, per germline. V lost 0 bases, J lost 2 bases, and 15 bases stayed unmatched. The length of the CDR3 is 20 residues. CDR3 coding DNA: TGCGCCAGCAGCCAAGATCGGAGTATAGCGCTAGCGGGAGGCGCCTACGAGCAGTACTTC. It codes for CASSQDRSIALAGGAYEQYF.

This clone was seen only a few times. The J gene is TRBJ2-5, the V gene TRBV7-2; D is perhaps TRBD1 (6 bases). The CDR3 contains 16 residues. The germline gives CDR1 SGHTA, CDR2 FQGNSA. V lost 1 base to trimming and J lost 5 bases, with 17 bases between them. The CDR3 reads CASSLVIRGPGETQYF. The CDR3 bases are TGTGCCAGCAGCTTAGTGATCAGGGGCCCAGGGGAGACCCAGTACTTC. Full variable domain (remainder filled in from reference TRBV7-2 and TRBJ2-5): GAGVSQSPSNKVTEKGKDVELRCDPISGHTALYWYRQSLGQGLEFLIYFQGNSAPDKSGLPSDRFSAERTGGSVSTLTIQRTQQEDSAVYLCASSLVIRGPGETQYFGPGTRLLVL.

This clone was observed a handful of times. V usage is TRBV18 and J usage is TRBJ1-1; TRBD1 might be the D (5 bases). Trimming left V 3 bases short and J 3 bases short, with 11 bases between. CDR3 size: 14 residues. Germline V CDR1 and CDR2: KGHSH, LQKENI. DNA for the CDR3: TGTGCCAGCTCACCGCTCTTGGGGCACACTGAAGCTTTCTTT. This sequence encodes CASSPLLGHTEAFF. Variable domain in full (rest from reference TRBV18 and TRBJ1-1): NAGVMQNPRHLVRRRGQEARLRCSPMKGHSHVYWYRQLPEEGLKFMVYLQKENIIDESGMPKERFSAEFPKEGPSILRIQQVVRGDSAAYFCASSPLLGHTEAFFGQGTRLTVV.

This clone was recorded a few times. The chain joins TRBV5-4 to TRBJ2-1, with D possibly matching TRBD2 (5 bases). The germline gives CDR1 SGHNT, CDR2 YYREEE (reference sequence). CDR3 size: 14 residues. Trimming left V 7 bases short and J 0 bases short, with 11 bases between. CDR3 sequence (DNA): TGTGCCAGCCGGAGGTGGAGCTCCTACAATGAGCAGTTCTTC. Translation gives CASRRWSSYNEQFF.

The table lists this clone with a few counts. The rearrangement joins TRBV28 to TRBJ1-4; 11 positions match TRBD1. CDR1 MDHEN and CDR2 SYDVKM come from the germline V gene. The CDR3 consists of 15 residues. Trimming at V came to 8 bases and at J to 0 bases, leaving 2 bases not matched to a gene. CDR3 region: CASRDRGATNEKLFF. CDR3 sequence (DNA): TGTGCCAGCCGGGACAGGGGGGCAACTAATGAAAAACTGTTTTTT.

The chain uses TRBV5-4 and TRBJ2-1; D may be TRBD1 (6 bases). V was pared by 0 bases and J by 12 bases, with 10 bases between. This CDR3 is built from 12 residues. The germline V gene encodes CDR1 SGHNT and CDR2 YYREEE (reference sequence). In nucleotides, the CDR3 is TGTGCCAGCAGCTTGGATAGGGGGAGGCAGTTCTTC. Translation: CASSLDRGRQFF.